These 2 T cell receptor beta chains came from one sample sequenced in a study of radiotherapy plus CTLA-4 blockade in lung cancer. Produced via immunoSEQ multiplex PCR; TCRdb's table is partial and in-frame only. The data contain about 110,000 clones, approximately 81% of them singletons. The specimen comprised peripheral blood, sampled from a patient treated with radiotherapy plus ipilimumab. The receptors shown here come from a human donor with non-small cell lung cancer that progressed on radiotherapy plus ipilimumab. Some clones in this sample may be carry-over from other donors' samples.

The rearrangement links TRBV6-6 to TRBJ2-7; D unresolved. The V gene's germline CDR1 is MNHNY and CDR2 SVGAGI (reference sequence). This CDR3 has 11 amino acids. Trimming removed 9 bases at V and 1 base at J, with 7 bases between. CDR3 DNA: TGTGCCAGTGCGACATCCTACGAGCAGTACTTC. This encodes CASATSYEQYF.

This chain connects TRBV7-2 to TRBJ2-7; D call uncertain. Trimming removed 1 base from V and 3 bases from J, with 13 bases in between. CDR1 SGHTA and CDR2 FQGNSA come from the germline V gene. The CDR3 length is 15 residues. In DNA form, the CDR3 reads TGTGCCAGCAGCTTAGATTTTCCCAGAGTCTACGAGCAGTACTTC. Protein product: CASSLDFPRVYEQYF. The complete variable domain, with remaining parts taken from reference TRBV7-2 and TRBJ2-7, reads GAGVSQSPSNKVTEKGKDVELRCDPISGHTALYWYRQSLGQGLEFLIYFQGNSAPDKSGLPSDRFSAERTGGSVSTLTIQRTQQEDSAVYLCASSLDFPRVYEQYFGPGTRLTVT.